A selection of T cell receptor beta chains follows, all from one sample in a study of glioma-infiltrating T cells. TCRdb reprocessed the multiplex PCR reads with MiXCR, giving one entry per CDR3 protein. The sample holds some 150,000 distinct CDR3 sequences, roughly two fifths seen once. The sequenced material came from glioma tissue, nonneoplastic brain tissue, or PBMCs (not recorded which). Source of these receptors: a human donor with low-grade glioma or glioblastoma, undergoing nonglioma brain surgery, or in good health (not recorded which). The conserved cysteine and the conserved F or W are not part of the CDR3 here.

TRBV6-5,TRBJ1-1,ASSSGQGMGNNEAF
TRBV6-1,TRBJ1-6,ASSRQMGHSPLH
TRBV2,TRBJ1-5,ASKRDMRGFNQPQH
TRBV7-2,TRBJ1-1,ASSAGRGRDTEAF
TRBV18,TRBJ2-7,ASSPMEGVRYEQY
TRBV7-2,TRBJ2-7,ASSTGQGTYEQY
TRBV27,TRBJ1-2,ASSPGQGNYGYT
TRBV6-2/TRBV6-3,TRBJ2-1,ATSEGNEQF
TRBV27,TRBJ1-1,ASSFLGENTEAF
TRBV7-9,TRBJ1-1,ASSIPGGGTEAF
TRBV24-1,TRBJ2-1,ATSPVAGLYNEQF
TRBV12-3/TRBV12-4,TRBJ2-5,ASNPGTEDRGTQY
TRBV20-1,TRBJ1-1,SRSGAVTRPEAF
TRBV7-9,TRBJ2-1,ASSLSSEQF
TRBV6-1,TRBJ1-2,ASSDGAAT
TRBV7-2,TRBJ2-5,ASRQTEETQY
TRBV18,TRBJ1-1,ASSPQETGMNTEAF
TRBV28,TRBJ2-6,ASRKSHSGANVLT
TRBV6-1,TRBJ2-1,ASSEEGGGTYNEQF
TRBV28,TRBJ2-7,ASRKEGVPYEQY
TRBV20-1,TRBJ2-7,SARDLGLAGYEQY
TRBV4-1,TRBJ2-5,ASSQRSGGGQETQY
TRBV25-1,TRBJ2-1,ASSEQGVNEQF
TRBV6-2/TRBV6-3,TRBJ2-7,ASSYGETFSYEQY
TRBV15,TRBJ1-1,ATTKGPSNTEAF
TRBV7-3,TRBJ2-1,ASGTSGYNEQF
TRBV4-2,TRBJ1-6,ASSQDNTLFSHLH
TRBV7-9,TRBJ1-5,ASSEGQLSNQPQH
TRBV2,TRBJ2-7,ASRRGLNWGLYEQY
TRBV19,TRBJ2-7,ASSISSGNYEQY
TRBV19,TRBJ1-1,ATAREGTEAF
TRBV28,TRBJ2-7,ASRGRSSYEQY
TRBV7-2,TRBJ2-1,ASSWTGGVEQF
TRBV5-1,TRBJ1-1,ASSLHTGGNLNTEAF
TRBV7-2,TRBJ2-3,ASSLVSDSTDTQY
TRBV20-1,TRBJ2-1,STNPGDSAYNEQF
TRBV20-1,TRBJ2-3,SARDRVYADTQY
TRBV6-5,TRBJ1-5,ASSYFGSRGQPQH
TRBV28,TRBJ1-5,ASRREVQPQH
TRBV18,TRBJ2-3,ASTGQGIPDTQY
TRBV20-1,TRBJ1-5,SARGPNQPQH
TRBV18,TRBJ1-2,ASSPDRRANYGYT
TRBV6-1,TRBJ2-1,ASGGYNEQF
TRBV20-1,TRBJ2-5,SWTSGFETQY
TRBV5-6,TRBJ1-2,ASSLTANYGYT
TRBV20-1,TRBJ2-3,SARAPDTQY
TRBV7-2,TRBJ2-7,ASSLARRYEQY
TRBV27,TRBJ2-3,ASSETGLSTDTQY
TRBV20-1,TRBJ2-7,SARELAGNYEQY
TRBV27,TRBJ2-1,ASSLSDDEQF
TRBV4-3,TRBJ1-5,ASSQTGGTSNQPQH
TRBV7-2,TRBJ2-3,ASSLGVADTQY
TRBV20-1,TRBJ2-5,SAPTSGLETQY
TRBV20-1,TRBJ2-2,SAAGTTGELF
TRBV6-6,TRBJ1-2,ASTPLGTGGRYGYT
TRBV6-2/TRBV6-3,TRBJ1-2,ASSRTGNYGYT
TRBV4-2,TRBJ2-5,ASSQDGAGAETQY
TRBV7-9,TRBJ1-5,ASRTWWKLKLSNQPQH
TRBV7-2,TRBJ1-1,ASSLVGTGVIRAEAF